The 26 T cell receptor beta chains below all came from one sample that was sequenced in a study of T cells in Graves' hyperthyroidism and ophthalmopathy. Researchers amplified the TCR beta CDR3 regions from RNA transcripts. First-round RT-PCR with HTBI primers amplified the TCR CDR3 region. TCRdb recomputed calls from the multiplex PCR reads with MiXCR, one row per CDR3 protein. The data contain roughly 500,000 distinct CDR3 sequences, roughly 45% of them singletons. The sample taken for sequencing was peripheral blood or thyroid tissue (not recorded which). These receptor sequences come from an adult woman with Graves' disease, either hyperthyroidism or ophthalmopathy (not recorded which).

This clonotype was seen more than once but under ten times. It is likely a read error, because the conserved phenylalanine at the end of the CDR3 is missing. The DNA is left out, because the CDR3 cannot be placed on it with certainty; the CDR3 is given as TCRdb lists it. The CDR3 loop is CSVEDDGANY. V and J are TRBV29-1 and TRBJ1-1. Germline-derived CDR1 and CDR2 are SQVTM and ANQGSEA. Both ends counted, the CDR3 spans 10 residues.

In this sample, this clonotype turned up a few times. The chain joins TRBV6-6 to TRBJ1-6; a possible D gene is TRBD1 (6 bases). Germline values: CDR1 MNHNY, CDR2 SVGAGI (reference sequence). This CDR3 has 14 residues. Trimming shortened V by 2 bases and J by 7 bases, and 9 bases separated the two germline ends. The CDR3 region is CASSYGTPNSPLHF. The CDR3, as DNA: TGTGCCAGCAGTTACGGGACACCGAATTCACCCCTCCACTTT.

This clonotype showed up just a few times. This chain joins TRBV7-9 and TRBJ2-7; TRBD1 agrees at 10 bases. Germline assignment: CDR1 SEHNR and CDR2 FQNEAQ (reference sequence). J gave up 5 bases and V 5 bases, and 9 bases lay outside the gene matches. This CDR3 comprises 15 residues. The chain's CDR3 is CASSHRDRGFNEQYF. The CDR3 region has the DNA TGTGCCAGCAGCCACCGGGACAGGGGTTTCAACGAGCAGTACTTC.

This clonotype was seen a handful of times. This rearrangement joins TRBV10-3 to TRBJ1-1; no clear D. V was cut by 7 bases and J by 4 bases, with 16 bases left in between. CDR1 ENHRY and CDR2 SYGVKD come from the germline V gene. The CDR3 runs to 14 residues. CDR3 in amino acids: CAITERVESTEAFF. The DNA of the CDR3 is TGTGCCATCACCGAGAGGGTTGAGAGCACTGAAGCTTTCTTT.

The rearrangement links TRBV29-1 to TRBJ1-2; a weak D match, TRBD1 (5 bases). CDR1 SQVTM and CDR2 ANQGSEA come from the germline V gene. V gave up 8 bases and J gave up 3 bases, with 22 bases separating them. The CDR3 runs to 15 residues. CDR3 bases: TGCAGCTTAGGAGTTGCAGGGTCGTTGGACTATGGCTACACCTTC. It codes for CSLGVAGSLDYGYTF.

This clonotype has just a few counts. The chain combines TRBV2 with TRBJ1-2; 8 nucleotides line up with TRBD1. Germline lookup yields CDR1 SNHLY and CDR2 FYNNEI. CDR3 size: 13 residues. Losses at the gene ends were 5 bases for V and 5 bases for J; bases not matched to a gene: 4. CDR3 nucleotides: TGTGCCAGCAGTACCAGGGGGCAATATGGCTACACCTTC. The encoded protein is CASSTRGQYGYTF.

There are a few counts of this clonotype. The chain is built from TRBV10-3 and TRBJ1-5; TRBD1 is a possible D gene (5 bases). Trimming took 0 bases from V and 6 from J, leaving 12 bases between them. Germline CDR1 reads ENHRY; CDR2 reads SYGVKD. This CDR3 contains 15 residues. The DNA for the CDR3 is TGTGCCATCAGTGAGTCTGGACAAGTCGGTCAGCCCCAGCATTTT. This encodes CAISESGQVGQPQHF.

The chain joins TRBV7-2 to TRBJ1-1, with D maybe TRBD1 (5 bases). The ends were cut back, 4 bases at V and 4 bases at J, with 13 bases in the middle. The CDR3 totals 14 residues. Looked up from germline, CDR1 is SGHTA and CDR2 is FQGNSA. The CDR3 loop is CASSSHEGTTEAFF. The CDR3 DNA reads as TGTGCCAGCAGCTCCCATGAGGGGACCACTGAAGCTTTCTTT.

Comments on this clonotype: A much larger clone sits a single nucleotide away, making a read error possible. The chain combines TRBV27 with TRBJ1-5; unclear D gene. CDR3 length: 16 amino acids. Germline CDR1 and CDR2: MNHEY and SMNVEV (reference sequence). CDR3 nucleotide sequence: TGTGGCAGCAGTTTATCGTTCGGTGACAACCATCAGCCCCAGCATTTT. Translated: CGSSLSFGDNHQPQHF.

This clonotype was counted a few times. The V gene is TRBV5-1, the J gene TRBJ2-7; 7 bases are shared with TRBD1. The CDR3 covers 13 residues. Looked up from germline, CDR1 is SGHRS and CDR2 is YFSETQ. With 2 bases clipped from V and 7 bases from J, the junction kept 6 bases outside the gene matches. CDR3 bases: TGCGCCAGCAGCTTCCAAGGGGGCGCGGAGCAGTACTTC. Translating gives CASSFQGGAEQYF.

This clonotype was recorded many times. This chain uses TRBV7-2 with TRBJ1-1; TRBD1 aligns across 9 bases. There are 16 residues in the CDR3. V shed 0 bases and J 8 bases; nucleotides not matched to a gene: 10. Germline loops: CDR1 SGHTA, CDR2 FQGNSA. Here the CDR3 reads CASSLAFLGQGIEAFF. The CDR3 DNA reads TGTGCCAGCAGCTTAGCATTCCTAGGACAGGGGATCGAAGCTTTCTTT.

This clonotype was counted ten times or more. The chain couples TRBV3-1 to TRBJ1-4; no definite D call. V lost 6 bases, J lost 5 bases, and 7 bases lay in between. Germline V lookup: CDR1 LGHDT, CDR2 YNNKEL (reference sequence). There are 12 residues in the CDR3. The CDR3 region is CASRLGNEKLFF. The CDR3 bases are TGTGCCAGCAGACTTGGAAATGAAAAACTGTTTTTT.

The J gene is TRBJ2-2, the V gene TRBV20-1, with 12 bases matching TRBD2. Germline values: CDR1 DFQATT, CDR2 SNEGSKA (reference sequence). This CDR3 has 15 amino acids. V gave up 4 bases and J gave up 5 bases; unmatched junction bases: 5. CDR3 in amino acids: CSAMILAGGTGELFF. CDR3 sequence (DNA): TGCAGTGCTATGATCCTAGCGGGAGGGACCGGGGAGCTGTTTTTT.

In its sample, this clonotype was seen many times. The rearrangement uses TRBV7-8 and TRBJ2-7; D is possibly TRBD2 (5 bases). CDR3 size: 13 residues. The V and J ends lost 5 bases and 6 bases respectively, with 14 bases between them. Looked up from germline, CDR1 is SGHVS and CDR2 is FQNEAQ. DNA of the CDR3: TGTGCCAGCAGCGGTCGGACTCCACTCGAGCAGTACTTC. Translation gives CASSGRTPLEQYF. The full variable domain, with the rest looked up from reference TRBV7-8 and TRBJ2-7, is GAGVSQSPRYKVAKRGQDVALRCDPISGHVSLFWYQQALGQGPEFLTYFQNEAQLDKSGLPSDRFFAERPEGSVSTLKIQRTQQEDSAVYLCASSGRTPLEQYFGPGTRLTVT.

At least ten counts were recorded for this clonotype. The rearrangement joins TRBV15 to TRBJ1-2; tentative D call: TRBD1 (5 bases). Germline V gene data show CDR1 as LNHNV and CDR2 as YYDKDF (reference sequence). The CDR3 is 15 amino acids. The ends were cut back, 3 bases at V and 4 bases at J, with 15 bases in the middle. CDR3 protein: CATSSSGGSLYGYTF. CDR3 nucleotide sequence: TGTGCCACCAGCAGTAGTGGGGGTTCCCTCTATGGCTACACCTTC.

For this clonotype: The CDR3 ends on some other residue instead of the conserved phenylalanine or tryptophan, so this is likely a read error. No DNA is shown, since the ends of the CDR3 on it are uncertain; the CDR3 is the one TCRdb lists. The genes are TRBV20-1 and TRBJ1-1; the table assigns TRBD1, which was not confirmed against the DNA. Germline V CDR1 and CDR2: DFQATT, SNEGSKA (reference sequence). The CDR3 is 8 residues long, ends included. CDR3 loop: CSVLDRAS.

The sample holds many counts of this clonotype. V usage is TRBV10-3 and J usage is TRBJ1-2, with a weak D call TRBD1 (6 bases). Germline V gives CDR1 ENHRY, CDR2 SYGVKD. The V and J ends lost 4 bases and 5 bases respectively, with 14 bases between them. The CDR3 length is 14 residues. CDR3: CAISGQGPDYGYTF. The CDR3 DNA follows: TGTGCCATCAGTGGGCAGGGGCCCGATTATGGCTACACCTTC.

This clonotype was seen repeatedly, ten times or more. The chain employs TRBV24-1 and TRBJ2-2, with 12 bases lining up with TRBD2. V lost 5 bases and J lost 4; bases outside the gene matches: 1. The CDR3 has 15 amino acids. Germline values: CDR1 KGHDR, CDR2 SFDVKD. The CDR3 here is CATSGLAGATGELFF. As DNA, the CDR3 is TGTGCCACCAGTGGACTAGCGGGAGCCACCGGGGAGCTGTTTTTT.

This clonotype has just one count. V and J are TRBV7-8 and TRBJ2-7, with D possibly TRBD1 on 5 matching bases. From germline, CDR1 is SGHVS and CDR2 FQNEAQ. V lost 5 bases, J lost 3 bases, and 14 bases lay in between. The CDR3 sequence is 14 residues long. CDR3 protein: CASSPKGPLYEQYF. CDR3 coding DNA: TGTGCCAGCAGCCCCAAGGGGCCCCTCTACGAGCAGTACTTC.

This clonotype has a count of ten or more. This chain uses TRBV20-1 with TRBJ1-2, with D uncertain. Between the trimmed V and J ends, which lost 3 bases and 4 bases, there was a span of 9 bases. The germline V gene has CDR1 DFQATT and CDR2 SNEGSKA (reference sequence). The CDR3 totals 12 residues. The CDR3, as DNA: TGCAGTGCTAGTCTTCATGGCTATGGCTACACCTTC. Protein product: CSASLHGYGYTF.

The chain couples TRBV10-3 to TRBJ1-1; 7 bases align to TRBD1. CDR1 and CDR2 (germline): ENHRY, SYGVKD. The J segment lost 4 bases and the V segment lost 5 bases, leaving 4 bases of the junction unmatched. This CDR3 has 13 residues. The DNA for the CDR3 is TGTGCCATCAGTTCCTGGGACAGCACTGAAGCTTTCTTT. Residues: CAISSWDSTEAFF.

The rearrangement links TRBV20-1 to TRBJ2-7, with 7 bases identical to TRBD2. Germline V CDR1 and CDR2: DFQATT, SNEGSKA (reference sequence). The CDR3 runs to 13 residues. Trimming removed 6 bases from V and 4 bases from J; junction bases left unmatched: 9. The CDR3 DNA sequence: TGCAGTGCCCCGGGGCTAGCGGCGTACGAGCAGTACTTC. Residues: CSAPGLAAYEQYF.

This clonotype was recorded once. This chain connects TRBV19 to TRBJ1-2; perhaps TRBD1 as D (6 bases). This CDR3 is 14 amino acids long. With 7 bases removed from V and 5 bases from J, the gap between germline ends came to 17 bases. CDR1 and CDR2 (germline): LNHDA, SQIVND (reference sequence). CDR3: CASTRDTTTYGYTF. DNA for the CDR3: TGTGCCAGTACCCGGGACACCACAACTTATGGCTACACCTTC.

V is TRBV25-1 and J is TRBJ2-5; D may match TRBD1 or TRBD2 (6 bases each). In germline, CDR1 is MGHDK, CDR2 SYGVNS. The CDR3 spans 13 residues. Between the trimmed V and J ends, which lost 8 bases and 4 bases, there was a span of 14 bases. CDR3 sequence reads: CASVGGQGETQYF. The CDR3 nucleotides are TGTGCCAGCGTTGGGGGGCAGGGAGAGACCCAGTACTTC.

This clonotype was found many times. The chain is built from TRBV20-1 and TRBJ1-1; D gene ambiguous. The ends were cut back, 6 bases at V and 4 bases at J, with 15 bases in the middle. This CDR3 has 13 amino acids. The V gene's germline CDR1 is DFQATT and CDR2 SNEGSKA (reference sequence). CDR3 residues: CSALPQLGTEAFF. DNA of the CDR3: TGCAGTGCCCTCCCGCAGCTGGGCACTGAAGCTTTCTTT.

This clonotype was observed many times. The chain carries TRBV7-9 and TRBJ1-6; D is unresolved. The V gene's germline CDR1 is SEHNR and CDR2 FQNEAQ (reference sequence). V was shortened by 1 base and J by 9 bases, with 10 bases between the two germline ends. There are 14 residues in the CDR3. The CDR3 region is CASSLDHSGSPLHF. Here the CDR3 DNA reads TGTGCCAGCAGCTTAGACCACAGTGGTTCACCCCTCCACTTT. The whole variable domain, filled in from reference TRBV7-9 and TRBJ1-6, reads DTGVSQNPRHKITKRGQNVTFRCDPISEHNRLYWYRQTLGQGPEFLTYFQNEAQLEKSRLLSDRFSAERPKGSFSTLEIQRTEQGDSAMYLCASSLDHSGSPLHFGNGTRLTVT.